This T cell receptor (beta chain) was found in a study of blood T cell repertoires in COVID-19. Study-level background: T cells, B-cell-depleted T cells, or PBMCs provided the cDNA or gDNA that served as material.

Methods used by the authors: Amplification of reference gene primers provided the estimated nucleated cell counts. The method was immunoSEQ multiplex PCR; TCRdb's version includes in-frame clones alone and lacks a portion of them. The V and J calls and the clone size are those of that table, but D and trimming were determined from the DNA. The sample lists approximately 210,000 clones; 86% were seen once. The sequence came from a man aged 25-40 years who had recovered from COVID-19. The sample comprised peripheral blood.

The CDR3 loop is CASSVGARTDSSSPLHF. CDR3 coding DNA: TGTGCCAGCAGCGTAGGGGCACGGACGGACAGTAGTTCACCCCTCCACTTT. The rearrangement joins TRBV9 to TRBJ1-6, with a tentative D call TRBD1 (6 bases). V was clipped by 0 bases and J by 9 bases, with 19 bases between them. The CDR3 covers 17 residues. Germline lookup yields CDR1 SGDLS and CDR2 YYNGEE.